This note documents a single T cell receptor (beta chain) sequence. Its antigen is not known. This CDR3 is 13 amino acids long. Trimming pared 4 bases from V and 5 bases from J, leaving 11 bases between. Germline values: CDR1 KGHSH, CDR2 LQKENI. The assay was immunoSEQ multiplex PCR, and TCRdb's table has in-frame clones only and misses some. This sample has tens of thousands of clones; approximately 89% occur once, and the top ten carry under 0.7%. The data were obtained in a study of OX40 agonist ivuxolimab in advanced cancers. Study-level information: Dose-escalation patients suffered from hepatocellular carcinoma, melanoma, renal cell or head and neck cancer. One patient with hepatocellular carcinoma and two with cutaneous melanoma, three in all, had partial responses.

Study-level points and caveats: At 0.1 to 3.0 mg/kg, clonal expansion of CD4+ and CD8+ blood T cells had occurred by week 6. Among patients with partial responses at 0.1-3.0 mg/kg, clonal expansion was among the lowest.

Sequences were derived from CD4+ or CD8+ T cells sorted from blood, sampled in a trial of the OX40 agonist ivuxolimab. The origin of this receptor is an adult with an advanced solid tumor such as melanoma, head and neck, liver or kidney cancer. The V gene is TRBV18, the J gene TRBJ1-1; maybe TRBD1 (5 bases). The CDR3 nucleotides read TGTGCCAGCTCACAGGGCAGGGCGACTGAAGCTTTCTTT. This gives the protein CASSQGRATEAFF.